A single sample gave rise to the 13 T cell receptor beta chains below, sequenced in a study of blood T cell repertoires in COVID-19. The method was immunoSEQ multiplex PCR; TCRdb's version includes in-frame clones alone and lacks a portion of them. The data show approximately 110,000 clones, around 88% seen once. The sample consisted of peripheral blood. The origin of the receptors is a woman between 50 and 59 years old with active or convalescent COVID-19.

The chain is built from TRBV12-3 or TRBV12-4 and TRBJ1-5; D possibly corresponds to TRBD1 (6 bases). CDR3 size: 12 residues. The V and J ends lost 5 bases and 6 bases respectively, with 8 bases between them. The CDR3, as DNA: TGTGCCAGCAGTCTCAGGGGTCAGCCCCAGCATTTT. It is translated as CASSLRGQPQHF.

V gene TRBV7-2 combines with J gene TRBJ2-7; 10 nucleotides agree with TRBD2. The J segment lost 6 bases and the V segment lost 6 bases, leaving 5 bases of the junction unmatched. Germline V CDR1 and CDR2: SGHTA, FQGNSA. The CDR3 extends over 13 amino acids. The DNA of the CDR3 is TGTGCCAGCAGTTCCGGGACTAGCGTCGAGCAGTACTTC. This sequence encodes CASSSGTSVEQYF. The variable domain in full, completed from reference TRBV7-2 and TRBJ2-7, reads GAGVSQSPSNKVTEKGKDVELRCDPISGHTALYWYRQSLGQGLEFLIYFQGNSAPDKSGLPSDRFSAERTGGSVSTLTIQRTQQEDSAVYLCASSSGTSVEQYFGPGTRLTVT.

This clone was picked up one time. V usage is TRBV5-1 and J usage is TRBJ2-3; TRBD2 matches at 7 bases. Trimming removed 0 bases from V and 4 bases from J; junction bases left unmatched: 8. Germline lookup yields CDR1 SGHRS and CDR2 YFSETQ. The CDR3 runs 16 residues. CDR3 sequence: CASSLVYGRISDTQYF. CDR3 nucleotides: TGCGCCAGCAGCTTGGTTTACGGGAGGATTTCAGATACGCAGTATTTT.

This chain links TRBV12-3 or TRBV12-4 with TRBJ1-1; TRBD1 might be the D (5 bases). V dropped 6 bases and J dropped 0 bases, with 8 bases sitting between them. The CDR3 length is 13 residues. This chain's CDR3 is CASRRQLNTEAFF. The CDR3 DNA sequence: TGTGCCAGCAGGAGACAGTTGAACACTGAAGCTTTCTTT.

This rearrangement joins TRBV6-5 to TRBJ2-7; the match to TRBD1 covers 7 bases. The CDR3 covers 15 residues. Germline V CDR1 and CDR2: MNHEY, SVGAGI. V was pared by 3 bases and J by 5 bases, with 10 bases of the junction left unmatched. The CDR3 spells CASSYADRVEDEQYF. The CDR3 nucleotides read TGTGCCAGCAGTTATGCCGACAGGGTAGAAGACGAGCAGTACTTC.

The V and J genes are TRBV19 and TRBJ2-3; D perhaps matches TRBD1 (5 bases). The CDR3 length is 16 residues. With 4 bases removed from V and 2 bases from J, the gap between germline ends came to 16 bases. Germline V gene sequence: CDR1 LNHDA, CDR2 SQIVND (reference sequence). This CDR3 is CASSTRSQGDTDTQYF. The DNA for the CDR3 is TGTGCCAGTAGTACCCGATCCCAGGGTGACACAGATACGCAGTATTTT.

Only a few counts were recorded for this clone. The chain couples TRBV2 to TRBJ2-5; TRBD2 matches 8 bases. J gave up 1 base and V 6 bases, and 10 bases lay outside the gene matches. Germline assignment: CDR1 SNHLY and CDR2 FYNNEI. CDR3 length: 16 amino acids. The CDR3, as DNA: TGTGCCAGCAGAAGAGAAATAGCGGGAAGCCAAGAGACCCAGTACTTC. It specifies CASRREIAGSQETQYF.

V is TRBV28 and J is TRBJ1-5, with unresolved D. Germline CDR1 is MDHEN and CDR2 is SYDVKM. V dropped 11 bases and J dropped 4 bases, with 18 bases sitting between them. The CDR3 has 14 amino acids. CDR3 amino acids: CASTDGQANQPQHF. In DNA, the CDR3 is TGTGCCTCCACAGACGGTCAGGCTAATCAGCCCCAGCATTTT.

J is TRBJ2-7 and V is TRBV10-3, with 7 bases aligning to TRBD1. The CDR3 spans 13 residues. CDR1 is ENHRY and CDR2 is SYGVKD in the germline V gene. J lost 5 bases, V lost 3 bases, and 4 bases had no gene match. CDR3 region: CAISDRGQDEQYF. The CDR3 DNA sequence: TGTGCCATCAGTGACCGCGGACAGGACGAGCAGTACTTC.

CDR3 sequence (DNA): TGTGCCAGCAGTACCCCACTAGCGCCTAGCACAGATACGCAGTATTTT. This encodes CASSTPLAPSTDTQYF. The chain recombines TRBV6-2 or TRBV6-3 with TRBJ2-3, with TRBD2 matching 7 bases. CDR3 size: 16 residues. Germline CDR1 and CDR2: MNHEY and SVGEGT. Losses at the gene ends were 5 bases for V and 0 bases for J; bases not matched to a gene: 8.

The chain carries TRBV2 and TRBJ1-3; D uncertain. This CDR3 has 11 residues. Germline V CDR1 and CDR2: SNHLY, FYNNEI. Trimming cost V 9 bases and J 4 bases, with 7 bases left between them. The CDR3 nucleotides are TGTGCCAGTCGGGGAGGAAACACCATATATTTT. Translation: CASRGGNTIYF.

The table lists this clone with a count of one. This chain links TRBV11-2 with TRBJ1-2, with 9 bases identical to TRBD1. The CDR3 has 16 residues. Per germline, CDR1 SGHAT and CDR2 FQNNGV. J was trimmed by 8 bases and V by 6 bases; bases with no gene match: 16. CDR3 loop: CASRSGTGYGARGYTF. The DNA of the CDR3 is TGTGCCAGCAGGTCCGGGACAGGGTATGGGGCTAGGGGCTACACCTTC.

The chain combines TRBV11-2 with TRBJ1-3; TRBD1 is a possible D gene (5 bases). The germline CDR1 and CDR2 sequences are SGHAT and FQNNGV. Trimming removed 5 bases from V and 2 bases from J, with 13 bases in between. CDR3 length equals 15 residues. The CDR3 DNA reads TGTGCCAGCAGCATGGGGTCAGGGACTGGAAACACCATATATTTT. Protein sequence: CASSMGSGTGNTIYF. The full variable domain, its missing parts supplied by reference TRBV11-2 and TRBJ1-3, is EAGVAQSPRYKIIEKRQSVAFWCNPISGHATLYWYQQILGQGPKLLIQFQNNGVVDDSQLPKDRFSAERLKGVDSTLKIQPAKLEDSAVYLCASSMGSGTGNTIYFGEGSWLTVV.